The 10 T cell receptor beta chains presented below share a single source sample, sequenced in a study of cytomegalovirus exposure and HLA in healthy donors. Both 60 Vbeta primers and 13 Jbeta primers went into the PCR. Libraries were prepared by immunoSEQ multiplex PCR; TCRdb keeps only in-frame clonotypes and omits some of them. The sample has some 150,000 clones, roughly 80% seen once. The sequenced sample consisted of PBMCs. All receptors derive from a female donor in good health and CMV-seronegative.

The rearrangement joins TRBV5-1 to TRBJ1-2, with 9 positions matching TRBD1. The germline gives CDR1 SGHRS, CDR2 YFSETQ. With 5 bases clipped from V and 4 bases from J, the junction kept 0 bases outside the gene matches. The CDR3 loop spans 12 amino acids. The CDR3 DNA reads TGCGCCAGCAGGACAGGGGGCTATGGCTACACCTTC. This encodes CASRTGGYGYTF.

CDR3 residues: CASSYPGQPYEQYF. CDR3 nucleotide sequence: TGTGCCAGCAGCTATCCGGGACAGCCCTACGAGCAGTACTTC. The chain combines TRBV2 with TRBJ2-5, with 7 positions matching TRBD1. The J call is doubtful: the DNA matches TRBJ2-7 better. In germline, CDR1 is SNHLY, CDR2 FYNNEI. The CDR3 consists of 14 residues.

The CDR3 DNA reads as TGTGCCAGCAGCTTGACAGGGCGCCGGACTGAAGCTTTCTTT. Translating gives CASSLTGRRTEAFF. The chain recombines TRBV5-4 with TRBJ1-1; perhaps TRBD1 as D (6 bases). The CDR3 contains 14 residues. Trimming shortened V by 1 base and J by 5 bases, and 12 bases separated the two germline ends. Looked up from germline, CDR1 is SGHNT and CDR2 is YYREEE (reference sequence).

This clone was seen a handful of times. V gene TRBV5-5 combines with J gene TRBJ1-1, with a possible D match to TRBD1 (5 bases). This CDR3 spans 13 amino acids. Germline values: CDR1 SGHKS, CDR2 YYEKEE (reference sequence). Trimming took off 1 base at V and 5 bases at J, with 9 bases between the two ends. CDR3 sequence reads: CASSLWEGTEAFF. The CDR3 DNA reads as TGTGCCAGCAGCTTGTGGGAGGGGACTGAAGCTTTCTTT. The whole variable domain, filled in from reference TRBV5-5 and TRBJ1-1, reads DAGVTQSPTHLIKTRGQQVTLRCSPISGHKSVSWYQQVLGQGPQFIFQYYEKEERGRGNFPDRFSARQFPNYSSELNVNALLLGDSALYLCASSLWEGTEAFFGQGTRLTVV.

The chain uses TRBV6-6 and TRBJ2-1; a possible D gene is TRBD2 (5 bases). In germline, CDR1 is MNHNY, CDR2 SVGAGI (reference sequence). The CDR3 runs to 14 residues. The V end lost 8 bases, the J end lost 0 bases, and 11 bases lay between the germline ends. Here the CDR3 reads CASGETSSYNEQFF. CDR3 sequence (DNA): TGTGCCAGCGGGGAGACCAGCTCCTACAATGAGCAGTTCTTC.

The V and J genes are TRBV11-3 and TRBJ2-1; 9 bases match TRBD1. The CDR3 spans 18 residues. Germline CDR1 SGHNT, CDR2 YENEEA. Trimming removed 6 bases from V and 4 bases from J; junction bases left unmatched: 16. The CDR3 DNA follows: TGTGCCAGCAGTAGAGGGGGGACCGGGACAGGGTCTTACAATGAGCAGTTCTTC. Translation gives CASSRGGTGTGSYNEQFF.

The chain recombines TRBV5-6 with TRBJ1-1; no firm D call. Germline CDR1 reads SGHDT; CDR2 reads YYEEEE. The CDR3 sequence is 14 residues long. The ends were cut back, 2 bases at V and 4 bases at J, with 12 bases in the middle. CDR3 sequence: CASSFGSEATEAFF. The CDR3 coding sequence is TGTGCCAGCAGCTTCGGGAGTGAGGCCACTGAAGCTTTCTTT. Drawing the rest from reference TRBV5-6 and TRBJ1-1, the complete variable domain is DAGVTQSPTHLIKTRGQQVTLRCSPKSGHDTVSWYQQALGQGPQFIFQYYEEEERQRGNFPDRFSGHQFPNYSSELNVNALLLGDSALYLCASSFGSEATEAFFGQGTRLTVV.

This clone has more than one count but fewer than ten. The genes are TRBV6-4 and TRBJ2-1, with 10 bases identical to TRBD2. The CDR3 runs 16 residues. J gave up 5 bases and V 6 bases, and 10 bases lay outside the gene matches. CDR1 is MRHNA and CDR2 is SNTAGT in the germline V gene. In nucleotides, the CDR3 is TGTGCCAGCAGCATGACAGCGGGAGGGCCTCACAATGAGCAGTTCTTC. Protein: CASSMTAGGPHNEQFF.

The sample holds one count of this clone. The chain joins TRBV5-1 to TRBJ1-3; D ambiguous. V lost 2 bases and J lost 0, with 6 bases in between. This CDR3 comprises 14 residues. Germline lookup yields CDR1 SGHRS and CDR2 YFSETQ. The CDR3 reads CASSLSDSGNTIYF. The CDR3 DNA is TGCGCCAGCAGCTTATCAGACTCTGGAAACACCATATATTTT.

As regards this clone: One end of the junction varies from germline; a read error may be responsible. The chain combines TRBV6-5 with TRBJ1-2; no reliable D call. The germline CDR1 and CDR2 sequences are MNHEY and SVGAGI. This CDR3 comprises 16 residues. CDR3 bases: TGTGCCAGCAGCTACTCAGACGTGAGGGTCTACGATGGCTACACCTTC. Its protein product is CASSYSDVRVYDGYTF.